This passage covers 23 T cell receptor beta chains from one sample sequenced in a study of shared clonotypes between healthy human individuals. Assay used: immunoSEQ multiplex PCR; TCRdb lists only in-frame clones, some missing. The table includes 650,000 to 750,000 clones, 55% to 75% detected once. The material sequenced was memory CD4+ T cells sorted from blood. The subset was: CD45RA-negative fraction. These receptors came from a woman younger than 45 in good health.

This clone appeared many times. The chain recombines TRBV19 with TRBJ2-3; no firm D call. Germline V gene data show CDR1 as LNHDA and CDR2 as SQIVND (reference sequence). V was shortened by 5 bases and J by 4 bases, with 10 bases between the two germline ends. This CDR3 is built from 13 residues. CDR3 sequence (DNA): TGTGCCAGTAGTGTGACGGGCTCAGATACGCAGTATTTT. It is translated as CASSVTGSDTQYF.

This clone was seen at least ten times. The rearrangement joins TRBV7-2 to TRBJ2-2; D uncertain. From germline, CDR1 is SGHTA and CDR2 FQGNSA. CDR3 length: 14 residues. Trimming stripped 7 bases from V and 5 bases from J, with 14 bases between. The CDR3 DNA is TGTGCCAGCAACATTTTCCAGAAAACCGGGGAGCTGTTTTTT. Translated, it gives CASNIFQKTGELFF. The full variable domain, with the rest looked up from reference TRBV7-2 and TRBJ2-2, is GAGVSQSPSNKVTEKGKDVELRCDPISGHTALYWYRQSLGQGLEFLIYFQGNSAPDKSGLPSDRFSAERTGGSVSTLTIQRTQQEDSAVYLCASNIFQKTGELFFGEGSRLTVL.

This clone was recorded only once. The chain carries TRBV2 and TRBJ2-2, with 9 bases matching TRBD1. Germline V gene sequence: CDR1 SNHLY, CDR2 FYNNEI. This CDR3 contains 14 residues. J lost 5 bases, V lost 7 bases, and 5 bases had no gene match. The CDR3 is CASTGTGLTGELFF. Here the CDR3 DNA reads TGTGCCAGCACCGGGACAGGGCTGACCGGGGAGCTGTTTTTT.

This chain joins TRBV6-5 and TRBJ1-1; unclear D gene. Trimming took 6 bases from V and 3 from J, leaving 11 bases between them. The germline gives CDR1 MNHEY, CDR2 SVGAGI. The length of the CDR3 is 13 residues. The CDR3 DNA sequence: TGTGCCAGCAGCTGGGGAGGGCACACTGAAGCTTTCTTT. Encoded protein: CASSWGGHTEAFF.

The V gene is TRBV28, the J gene TRBJ2-7, with 11 nucleotides matching TRBD2. Germline CDR1 and CDR2: MDHEN and SYDVKM. The CDR3 is 14 residues long. Germline trimming cut 7 bases from V and 2 bases from J; bases unmatched to any gene: 4. CDR3 DNA sequence: TGTGCCAGCAACGTAGCGGGAGGGGCCTACGAGCAGTACTTC. It specifies CASNVAGGAYEQYF.

The chain uses TRBV10-3 and TRBJ2-1; D gene unclear. Per the germline V gene, CDR1 is ENHRY and CDR2 is SYGVKD. Between the trimmed V and J ends, which lost 8 bases and 0 bases, there was a span of 14 bases. CDR3 length equals 15 residues. The CDR3 region has the DNA TGTGCCATCTCCGAGCAACTGGACTCCTACAATGAGCAGTTCTTC. Amino acid sequence: CAISEQLDSYNEQFF.

There are a few counts of this clone. J is TRBJ2-7 and V is TRBV28, with D tentatively TRBD2 (5 bases). Germline V gene lookup returns CDR1 MDHEN and CDR2 SYDVKM. This CDR3 has 15 amino acids. Trimming removed 5 bases from V and 5 bases from J, with 19 bases in between. CDR3 residues: CASSLNPLSGHEQYF. CDR3 nucleotide sequence: TGTGCCAGCAGTCTCAACCCCCTAAGCGGCCACGAGCAGTACTTC. Based on the CDR3 plus reference TRBV28 and TRBJ2-7, the full variable domain is DVKVTQSSRYLVKRTGEKVFLECVQDMDHENMFWYRQDPGLGLRLIYFSYDVKMKEKGDIPEGYSVSREKKERFSLILESASTNQTSMYLCASSLNPLSGHEQYFGPGTRLTVT.

This chain joins TRBV19 and TRBJ1-1; no clear D gene. Germline V lookup: CDR1 LNHDA, CDR2 SQIVND (reference sequence). There are 14 residues in the CDR3. V was cut by 3 bases and J by 0 bases, with 8 bases left in between. The CDR3 region has the DNA TGTGCCAGTAGTATTCAGATCATGAACACTGAAGCTTTCTTT. This gives the protein CASSIQIMNTEAFF.

Worth noting for this clone: The same CDR3 is also encoded by other DNA sequences in this sample. This chain links TRBV5-1 with TRBJ2-1; 7 bases align to TRBD2. Germline V gene sequence: CDR1 SGHRS, CDR2 YFSETQ. The CDR3 is 15 amino acids. Trimming took 4 bases from V and 4 from J; bases not matched to a gene: 8. The CDR3 reads CASSAASGAYNEQFF. The CDR3 DNA is TGCGCCAGCAGCGCGGCTAGCGGAGCGTACAATGAGCAGTTCTTC.

The chain carries TRBV27 and TRBJ1-1, with D perhaps TRBD1 (5 bases). CDR3 length: 14 residues. Germline lookup yields CDR1 MNHEY and CDR2 SMNVEV (reference sequence). Between the trimmed V and J ends, which lost 7 bases and 0 bases, there was a span of 12 bases. The CDR3 spells CASIKWGMNTEAFF. The CDR3 coding sequence is TGTGCCAGCATTAAGTGGGGCATGAACACTGAAGCTTTCTTT.

This rearrangement joins TRBV5-1 to TRBJ2-7, with 10 positions matching TRBD2. The trim removed 4 bases at V and 3 bases at J, leaving 7 bases unmatched. Germline V lookup: CDR1 SGHRS, CDR2 YFSETQ. This CDR3 is built from 15 residues. As DNA, the CDR3 is TGCGCCAGCAGCGGAACTAGCGGGACTATCTACGAGCAGTACTTC. This sequence encodes CASSGTSGTIYEQYF.

V is TRBV28 and J is TRBJ2-7, with D tentatively TRBD1 or TRBD2 (5 bases each). This CDR3 is built from 14 residues. CDR1 is MDHEN, CDR2 SYDVKM, per germline. Trimming pared 2 bases from V and 6 bases from J, leaving 14 bases between. The chain's CDR3 is CASSLRLWDREQYF. In nucleotides, the CDR3 is TGTGCCAGCAGTTTACGGTTATGGGACCGCGAGCAGTACTTC.

The chain employs TRBV5-6 and TRBJ1-5; 12 nucleotides agree with TRBD1. J lost 5 bases, V lost 1 base, and 1 base had no gene match. The CDR3 sequence is 15 residues long. From germline, CDR1 is SGHDT and CDR2 YYEEEE. The chain's CDR3 is CASSLWDRGHQPQHF. The CDR3 nucleotides read TGTGCCAGCAGCTTGTGGGACAGGGGGCATCAGCCCCAGCATTTT. Filled out from reference TRBV5-6 and TRBJ1-5, the complete variable domain reads DAGVTQSPTHLIKTRGQQVTLRCSPKSGHDTVSWYQQALGQGPQFIFQYYEEEERQRGNFPDRFSGHQFPNYSSELNVNALLLGDSALYLCASSLWDRGHQPQHFGDGTRLSIL.

J is TRBJ1-1 and V is TRBV6-6; 11 nucleotides match TRBD1. The CDR3 has 16 residues. V gave up 7 bases and J gave up 6 bases; unmatched junction bases: 13. Germline V gene sequence: CDR1 MNHNY, CDR2 SVGAGI (reference sequence). CDR3 protein: CASTNSPGQGVPEAFF. CDR3 DNA: TGTGCCAGCACCAACAGCCCGGGACAGGGGGTCCCTGAAGCTTTCTTT.

V is TRBV18 and J is TRBJ2-5; no definite D call. In germline, CDR1 is KGHSH, CDR2 LQKENI. The length of the CDR3 is 14 residues. The V end lost 2 bases, the J end lost 1 base, and 8 bases lay between the germline ends. CDR3 protein: CASSPSNGQETQYF. DNA for the CDR3: TGTGCCAGCTCACCATCGAACGGCCAAGAGACCCAGTACTTC.

This clone has only one observation. The J gene is TRBJ1-4, the V gene TRBV2; D gene ambiguous. Trimming cost V 6 bases and J 7 bases, with 6 bases left between them. The germline gives CDR1 SNHLY, CDR2 FYNNEI. This CDR3 has 11 residues. In DNA, the CDR3 is TGTGCCAGCAGCGCCTCTGAAAAACTGTTTTTT. The encoded protein is CASSASEKLFF.

As concerns this clone: A single base separates this from a much larger clone, so it may be a read error. The sample contains more than one DNA sequence encoding this CDR3. The chain carries TRBV18 and TRBJ1-1; 7 bases fit TRBD1. The trim removed 3 bases at V and 1 base at J, leaving 2 bases unmatched. The CDR3 covers 14 residues. Germline V gene data show CDR1 as KGHSH and CDR2 as LQKENI. The DNA for the CDR3 is TGTGCCAGCTCACCCGCAGGGGGGAACACTGAAGCTTTCTTT. Its translation is CASSPAGGNTEAFF.

This clone was picked up a small number of times. The chain couples TRBV19 to TRBJ2-7; no clear D. Trimming took 2 bases from V and 0 from J, leaving 11 bases between them. This CDR3 spans 15 amino acids. The germline gives CDR1 LNHDA, CDR2 SQIVND (reference sequence). CDR3 in DNA: TGTGCCAGTAGTATAAGAGGTGGCAGCTCCTACGAGCAGTACTTC. It specifies CASSIRGGSSYEQYF.

The J gene is TRBJ1-3, the V gene TRBV6-6; possibly TRBD1 for D (5 bases). This CDR3 region has 15 residues. V lost 2 bases, J lost 2 bases, and 10 bases lay in between. CDR1 is MNHNY and CDR2 is SVGAGI in the germline V gene (reference sequence). The CDR3 loop reads CASSYKRGTGNTIYF. For the CDR3, the DNA is TGTGCCAGCAGTTACAAGCGGGGGACTGGAAACACCATATATTTT.

The rearrangement joins TRBV29-1 to TRBJ2-3; D gene uncertain. Deletions cut 2 bases from V and 4 bases from J, with 7 bases between. There are 12 residues in the CDR3. The germline V gene encodes CDR1 SQVTM and CDR2 ANQGSEA. Here the CDR3 DNA reads TGCAGCGTTGAACAGCAGGCAGATACGCAGTATTTT. This encodes CSVEQQADTQYF.

The gene calls are TRBV5-4 and TRBJ2-1, with unresolved D. CDR3 length: 17 amino acids. CDR1 is SGHNT, CDR2 YYREEE, per germline (reference sequence). Trimming shortened V by 4 bases and J by 1 base, and 18 bases separated the two germline ends. CDR3 nucleotide sequence: TGTGCCAGCAGCCAAGAGGTGGCGTGGATATCCTACAATGAGCAGTTCTTC. This sequence encodes CASSQEVAWISYNEQFF.

This clone was seen repeatedly, ten times or more. The chain employs TRBV25-1 and TRBJ2-3, with D maybe TRBD2 (6 bases). Germline loops: CDR1 MGHDK, CDR2 SYGVNS. V lost 4 bases and J lost 6, with 14 bases in between. The CDR3 sequence is 14 residues long. The CDR3 loop reads CASSGEKGRDTQYF. The CDR3 DNA reads as TGTGCCAGCAGTGGGGAAAAGGGGAGGGATACGCAGTATTTT. Using reference TRBV25-1 and TRBJ2-3 for the parts outside the CDR3, the full variable domain is EADIYQTPRYLVIGTGKKITLECSQTMGHDKMYWYQQDPGMELHLIHYSYGVNSTEKGDLSSESTVSRIRTEHFPLTLESARPSHTSQYLCASSGEKGRDTQYFGPGTRLTVL.

V is TRBV2 and J is TRBJ1-5; D uncertain. The V gene lost 4 bases and the J gene lost 0 bases, with 10 bases spanning the gap. The CDR3 runs 15 residues. Germline V gene lookup returns CDR1 SNHLY and CDR2 FYNNEI. This CDR3 reads CASSGMRNSNQPQHF. The CDR3 DNA reads as TGTGCCAGCAGTGGGATGCGGAATAGCAATCAGCCCCAGCATTTT.